This T cell receptor beta chain emerged from a study of glioma-infiltrating T cells after dendritic cell vaccination. Overall study context: Samples are from glioblastoma patients in Phase I and II dendritic cell vaccine trials.

Method: immunoSEQ multiplex PCR; TCRdb's copy keeps in-frame clones and lacks some. The repertoire holds tens of thousands of clones, approximately 85% seen once, with about 10% in the top ten. The V and J ends lost 3 bases and 6 bases respectively, with 15 bases between them. Germline V gene data show CDR1 as MDHEN and CDR2 as SYDVKM. The CDR3 has 15 amino acids. This sequence joins TRBV28 and TRBJ1-5, with TRBD1 as a possible D gene (6 bases). The sequences come from blood, collected before dendritic cell vaccination. This TCR derives from a human donor with glioblastoma. Here the CDR3 DNA reads TGTGCCAGCAGTTTCCCAGGGGCGGAGGCTCAGCCCCAGCATTTT. It is translated as CASSFPGAEAQPQHF.